What follows are 15 T cell receptor beta chains derived from one specimen sequenced in a study of T cells in Graves' hyperthyroidism and ophthalmopathy. RNA transcripts served as the template for amplifying TCR beta CDR3 regions. TCR CDR3 regions were first amplified by RT-PCR with HTBI primers. MiXCR was run by TCRdb on the multiplex PCR reads, yielding one entry per CDR3 protein. The sample lists about 400,000 distinct CDR3 sequences; under 15% were seen once. Sequences were obtained from blood. These receptors were taken from a woman aged 18-30 years with Graves' hyperthyroidism.

The genes are TRBV7-9 and TRBJ1-5; D uncertain. Trimming cost V 5 bases and J 8 bases, with 16 bases left between them. This CDR3 spans 14 amino acids. The germline gives CDR1 SEHNR, CDR2 FQNEAQ (reference sequence). The CDR3, as DNA: TGTGCCAGCAGCCATGGGTGGTCGCTGGAGCCCCAGCATTTT. It specifies CASSHGWSLEPQHF.

The chain combines TRBV13 with TRBJ1-1, with 10 bases matching TRBD1. V shed 5 bases and J 5 bases; nucleotides not matched to a gene: 8. The CDR3 is 15 residues long. CDR1 and CDR2 from the germline V gene are PRHDT and FYEKMQ (reference sequence). Written as DNA, the CDR3 is TGTGCCAGCAGCCTTTACGGGACAGGGGTAACTGAAGCTTTCTTT. Translated: CASSLYGTGVTEAFF.

The chain uses TRBV19 and TRBJ2-2; 8 nucleotides match TRBD2. Looked up from germline, CDR1 is LNHDA and CDR2 is SQIVND (reference sequence). This CDR3 comprises 17 residues. Germline trimming cut 1 base from V and 4 bases from J; bases unmatched to any gene: 8. CDR3 loop: CASSIGPGGPVTGELFF. The CDR3 coding sequence is TGTGCCAGTAGTATAGGTCCGGGAGGGCCCGTCACCGGGGAGCTGTTTTTT.

The sample holds many counts of this clonotype. The chain recombines TRBV28 with TRBJ1-5, with 7 bases aligning to TRBD1. The length of the CDR3 is 15 residues. The junction had 6 bases not matched to a gene; V was cut back by 3 bases and J by 4 bases. CDR1 is MDHEN and CDR2 is SYDVKM in the germline V gene. CDR3 nucleotide sequence: TGTGCCAGCAGTTTTCCCAGGGGGAAAAATCAGCCCCAGCATTTT. Its protein product is CASSFPRGKNQPQHF.

This clonotype was counted ten times or more. The chain carries TRBV6-1 and TRBJ1-5, with TRBD1 as a possible D gene (5 bases). Per the germline V gene, CDR1 is MNHNS and CDR2 is SASEGT. V was clipped by 3 bases and J by 7 bases, with 13 bases between them. The CDR3 spans 14 residues. CDR3 region: CASSDMGVGQPQHF. The CDR3 DNA reads as TGTGCCAGCAGTGATATGGGGGTTGGACAGCCCCAGCATTTT.

This clonotype was counted at least ten times. The chain links TRBV7-2 to TRBJ2-1, with 8 bases lining up with TRBD2. V shed 5 bases and J 1 base; nucleotides not matched to a gene: 10. The CDR3 is 17 amino acids. Germline V CDR1 and CDR2: SGHTA, FQGNSA. CDR3 residues: CASSPGGGVGSYNEQFF. CDR3 DNA: TGTGCCAGCAGCCCGGGGGGGGGAGTTGGATCCTACAATGAGCAGTTCTTC. Complete variable domain (other parts from reference TRBV7-2 and TRBJ2-1): GAGVSQSPSNKVTEKGKDVELRCDPISGHTALYWYRQSLGQGLEFLIYFQGNSAPDKSGLPSDRFSAERTGGSVSTLTIQRTQQEDSAVYLCASSPGGGVGSYNEQFFGPGTRLTVL.

CDR3 sequence (DNA): TGTGCCAGCAGCTTAGGGGGGACAGTAAATGAGCAGTTCTTC. This codes for CASSLGGTVNEQFF. This chain connects TRBV11-2 to TRBJ2-1; 7 bases line up with TRBD1. The CDR3 is 14 amino acids. CDR1 and CDR2 (germline): SGHAT, FQNNGV. The V and J ends lost 1 base and 7 bases, in that order; junction bases with no gene match: 4. Based on the CDR3 plus reference TRBV11-2 and TRBJ2-1, the full variable domain is EAGVAQSPRYKIIEKRQSVAFWCNPISGHATLYWYQQILGQGPKLLIQFQNNGVVDDSQLPKDRFSAERLKGVDSTLKIQPAKLEDSAVYLCASSLGGTVNEQFFGPGTRLTVL.

The sample holds many counts of this clonotype. The V call is TRBV3-1, the J call TRBJ1-2; D gene uncertain. This CDR3 is 12 amino acids long. The V gene lost 0 bases and the J gene lost 11 bases, with 10 bases spanning the gap. The V gene's germline CDR1 is LGHDT and CDR2 YNNKEL (reference sequence). The DNA for the CDR3 is TGTGCCAGCAGCCAAGATAATAGAAGTTACACCTTC. Translating gives CASSQDNRSYTF.

This clonotype has at least ten counts. The chain joins TRBV29-1 to TRBJ2-1; D perhaps matches TRBD2 (6 bases). Trimming removed 7 bases at V and 7 bases at J, with 14 bases between. CDR3 length: 12 amino acids. Germline V CDR1 and CDR2: SQVTM, ANQGSEA. CDR3 coding DNA: TGCAGCGCAGGGACTCCGGGGAATGAGCAGTTCTTC. Its protein is CSAGTPGNEQFF.

This rearrangement joins TRBV29-1 to TRBJ1-2; D unclear. V lost 5 bases to trimming and J lost 0 bases, with 10 bases between them. This CDR3 region has 13 residues. Germline assignment: CDR1 SQVTM and CDR2 ANQGSEA. CDR3 bases: TGCAGCGTTCTAGAAGTCACTAACTATGGCTACACCTTC. Residues: CSVLEVTNYGYTF.

Ten or more counts support this clonotype. The chain links TRBV6-6 to TRBJ2-3; 8 positions match TRBD2. CDR3 length: 19 amino acids. Germline CDR1 reads MNHNY; CDR2 reads SVGAGI (reference sequence). V lost 2 bases, J lost 1 base, and 14 bases stayed unmatched. CDR3 amino acids: CASSYGGPRGGRRTDTQYF. The CDR3 nucleotides are TGTGCCAGCAGTTACGGGGGGCCTCGGGGGGGCCGCCGCACAGATACGCAGTATTTT.

This chain joins TRBV5-1 and TRBJ1-5; 11 nucleotides match TRBD1. CDR3 length equals 16 residues. Germline CDR1 is SGHRS and CDR2 is YFSETQ. Trimming removed 4 bases from V and 5 bases from J; junction bases left unmatched: 8. As DNA, the CDR3 is TGCGCCAGCAGCCCGGGACAGGGGGTCTGGGATCAGCCCCAGCATTTT. Translated, it gives CASSPGQGVWDQPQHF.

This clonotype was seen at least ten times. The V gene is TRBV6-1, the J gene TRBJ2-1; D is uncertain. Trimming removed 1 base at V and 7 bases at J, with 14 bases between. The germline CDR1 and CDR2 sequences are MNHNS and SASEGT. The CDR3 loop spans 15 amino acids. The CDR3 is CASSEVTPIQNEQFF. For the CDR3, the DNA is TGTGCCAGCAGTGAAGTAACACCTATTCAGAATGAGCAGTTCTTC.

This clonotype has at least ten counts. This sequence joins TRBV6-2 or TRBV6-3 and TRBJ1-5; the match to TRBD1 covers 8 bases. Per the germline V gene, CDR1 is MNHEY and CDR2 is SVGEGT. The junction had 7 bases not matched to a gene; V was cut back by 5 bases and J by 7 bases. This CDR3 contains 14 residues. CDR3 protein: CASSQTGVVQPQHF. CDR3 sequence (DNA): TGTGCCAGCAGTCAGACAGGGGTGGTCCAGCCCCAGCATTTT.

In its sample, this clonotype was seen many times. This CDR3 reads CASSFSAGDTEAFF. DNA of the CDR3: TGTGCCAGCAGTTTTAGTGCGGGAGATACTGAAGCTTTCTTT. The chain uses TRBV12-3 or TRBV12-4 and TRBJ1-1, with D unclear. V was shortened by 3 bases and J by 5 bases, with 13 bases between the two germline ends. CDR3 length: 14 amino acids.